This T cell receptor beta chain was retrieved from a study of chemoradiotherapy in HPV16-positive cancers. Study as a whole: Functional T-cell assays on a couple of HPV16-positive patients' cells defined candidate HPV-specific clones and common TCR motifs.

The study's findings and limits: For HPV16-positive patients, expanding HPV-responsive T cells associated with longer recurrence-free survival. Non-HPV-specific T cells did not expand in tumors during treatment, whereas candidate HPV-specific clones and E7-related motifs did.

V lost 4 bases and J lost 3; bases outside the gene matches: 3. Germline V gene lookup returns CDR1 SGHRS and CDR2 YFSETQ. The CDR3 length is 15 residues. On this clone itself: Antigen: not known.

Produced via immunoSEQ multiplex PCR; TCRdb's table is partial and in-frame only. The table lists over 750 clones, less than 95% of them singletons. V usage is TRBV5-1 and J usage is TRBJ2-1, with 11 bases aligning to TRBD2. Source: tumor tissue, taken from a patient who underwent chemoradiotherapy. The receptor was derived from a human donor with HPV-associated anogenital cancer. CDR3 in amino acids: CASSPSGGHYNEQFF. In DNA, the CDR3 is TGCGCCAGCAGCCCTAGCGGGGGGCACTACAATGAGCAGTTCTTC.